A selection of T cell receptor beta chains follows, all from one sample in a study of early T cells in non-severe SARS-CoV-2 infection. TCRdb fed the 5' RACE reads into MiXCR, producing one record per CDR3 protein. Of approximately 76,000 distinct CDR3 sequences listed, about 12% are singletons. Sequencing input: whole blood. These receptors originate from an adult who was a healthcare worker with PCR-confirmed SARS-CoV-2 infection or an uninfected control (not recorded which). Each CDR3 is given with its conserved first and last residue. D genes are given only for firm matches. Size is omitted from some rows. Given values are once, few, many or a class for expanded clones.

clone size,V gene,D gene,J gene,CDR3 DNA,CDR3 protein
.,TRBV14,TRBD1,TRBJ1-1,TGTGCCAGCAGCCTCCACCGGGGACAGGGGTCTCCTGAAGCTTTCTTT,CASSLHRGQGSPEAFF
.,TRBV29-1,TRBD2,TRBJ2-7,TGCAGCGTTGAGAGCGGGAGCAGGTACGAGCAGTACTTC,CSVESGSRYEQYF
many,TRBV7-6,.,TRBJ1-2,TGTGCCAGCAGCTTAAACGACGGCAACTATGGCTACACCTTC,CASSLNDGNYGYTF
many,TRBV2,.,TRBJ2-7,TGTGCCAGCAGCGTAGTGGAGGGGTTAGAGCAGTACTTC,CASSVVEGLEQYF
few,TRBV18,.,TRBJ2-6,TGTGCCAGCTCACTTTATGGCGGCGGGGCCAACGTCCTGACTTTC,CASSLYGGGANVLTF
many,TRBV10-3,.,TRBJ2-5,TGTGCCATCAGTGAGTCCTTGGGGACACGGTACCAAGAGACCCAGTACTTC,CAISESLGTRYQETQYF
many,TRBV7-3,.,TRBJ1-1,TGTGCCAGCAGCCCCGGGCCGTTGAGCGCTGAAGCTTTCTTT,CASSPGPLSAEAFF
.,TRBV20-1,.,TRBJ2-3,TGCAGTGCTAGCGGGGGCTCGCGCACAGATACGCAGTATTTT,CSASGGSRTDTQYF
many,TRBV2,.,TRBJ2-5,TGTGCCAGCAGTGGAGGGGGAGGGATCCAAGAGACCCAGTACTTC,CASSGGGGIQETQYF
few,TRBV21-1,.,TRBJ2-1,TGTGCCAGCAGCAAAGTTGAGGCTCTAGCGGGTCCCAGCTCCTACAATGAGCAGTTCTTC,CASSKVEALAGPSSYNEQFF
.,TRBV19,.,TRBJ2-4,TGTGCCAGTAGTATGGGACGGCATGAAAGTACTCAGTACTTC,CASSMGRHESTQYF
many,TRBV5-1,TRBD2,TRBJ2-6,TGCGCCAGCAGCTTGGAGGGGACTAGCGGCTCTGGGGCCAACGTCCTGACTTTC,CASSLEGTSGSGANVLTF
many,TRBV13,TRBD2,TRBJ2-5,TGTGCCAGCAGCCGGATTACTAGCGGGGTTGTGGAGACCCAGTACTTC,CASSRITSGVVETQYF
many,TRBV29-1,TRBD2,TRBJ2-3,TGCAGCGCTGGGCACAGCGGGAGGTTTGATACGCAGTATTTT,CSAGHSGRFDTQYF
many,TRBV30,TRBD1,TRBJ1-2,TGTGCCTGCACGGACAGGGCCTTACCTTCTAACTATGGCTACACCTTC,CACTDRALPSNYGYTF
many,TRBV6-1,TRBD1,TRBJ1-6,TGTGCCAGCAAGCCAGGACAGGGTCCATCTTCACCCCTCCACTTT,CASKPGQGPSSPLHF
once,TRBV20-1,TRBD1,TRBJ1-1,TGCAGTGCTAGACCACTGACAGGGGCTGACACTGAAGCTTTCTTT,CSARPLTGADTEAFF
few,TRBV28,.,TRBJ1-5,TGTGCCAGCAGTTACCGACATACTAGCAATCAGCCCCAGCATTTT,CASSYRHTSNQPQHF
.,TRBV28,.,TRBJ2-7,TGTGCCAGCAGTTTTACCTTGTGGGGTACGCTCGAGCAGTACTTC,CASSFTLWGTLEQYF
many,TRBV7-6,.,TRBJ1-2,TGTGCCAGCAGCTTAGTGTCTACGAACTATGGCTACACCTTC,CASSLVSTNYGYTF
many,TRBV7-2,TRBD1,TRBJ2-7,TGTGCCAGCAGCTATCGGACAGGGGGCTACGAGCAGTACTTC,CASSYRTGGYEQYF
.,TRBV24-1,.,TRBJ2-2,TGTGCCACCAGTGATACAGGACAGCCCCCGGCCGGGGAGCTGTTTTTT,CATSDTGQPPAGELFF
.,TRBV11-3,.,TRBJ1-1,TGTGCCAGGGTCAGAAGAATTGCGGAAGCTTTCTTT,CARVRRIAEAFF
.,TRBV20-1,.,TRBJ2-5,TGCAGTGCTAGAGGGACAGAACAAGAGACCCAGTACTTC,CSARGTEQETQYF
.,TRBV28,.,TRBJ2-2,TGTGCCAGCAGGACTATGGGGGGAACCGGGGAGCTGTTTTTT,CASRTMGGTGELFF
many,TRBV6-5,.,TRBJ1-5,TGTGCCAGCAGCTCAACGGGGTATAGCAATCAGCCCCAGCATTTT,CASSSTGYSNQPQHF
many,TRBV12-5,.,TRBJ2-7,TGTGCTAGTGGTTTGGCGGGGGTCTACGAGCAGTACTTC,CASGLAGVYEQYF
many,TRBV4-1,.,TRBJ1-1,TGCGCCAGCAGCCTCCGGACTGGAGGGGACACTGAAGCTTTCTTT,CASSLRTGGDTEAFF
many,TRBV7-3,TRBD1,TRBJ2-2,TGTGCCAGCAGCAGACCGGGACAGGGAAACACCGGGGAGCTGTTTTTT,CASSRPGQGNTGELFF
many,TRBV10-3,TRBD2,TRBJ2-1,TGTGCCATCAGTGATTTCGGACTAGCGGGGGATTACAATGAGCAGTTCTTC,CAISDFGLAGDYNEQFF
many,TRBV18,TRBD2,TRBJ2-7,TGTGCCAGCTCAGGGCAGGGAGGGTACGAGCAGTACTTC,CASSGQGGYEQYF
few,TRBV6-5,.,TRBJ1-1,TGTGCCAGCAGTACTACAGATGAAGCTTTCTTT,CASSTTDEAFF
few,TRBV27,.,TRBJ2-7,TGTGCCAGCAGTTCAGGGGTTGGGATTGGCGAGCAGTACTTC,CASSSGVGIGEQYF
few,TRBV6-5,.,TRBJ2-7,TGTGCCAGCAGTTACCGTGTTACCTCCTACGAGCAGTACTTC,CASSYRVTSYEQYF
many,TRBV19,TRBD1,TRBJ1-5,TGTGCCAGTAGTATAGAGGGCCCAGGGGGGCAGCCCCAGCATTTT,CASSIEGPGGQPQHF
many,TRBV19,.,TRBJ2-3,TGTGCCAGTAGTATCGGCATCCGGGCAGATACGCAGTATTTT,CASSIGIRADTQYF
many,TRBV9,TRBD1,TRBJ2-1,TGTGCCAGCAGCGTAGTCGGCAGGGGGCGAAATGAGCAGTTCTTC,CASSVVGRGRNEQFF